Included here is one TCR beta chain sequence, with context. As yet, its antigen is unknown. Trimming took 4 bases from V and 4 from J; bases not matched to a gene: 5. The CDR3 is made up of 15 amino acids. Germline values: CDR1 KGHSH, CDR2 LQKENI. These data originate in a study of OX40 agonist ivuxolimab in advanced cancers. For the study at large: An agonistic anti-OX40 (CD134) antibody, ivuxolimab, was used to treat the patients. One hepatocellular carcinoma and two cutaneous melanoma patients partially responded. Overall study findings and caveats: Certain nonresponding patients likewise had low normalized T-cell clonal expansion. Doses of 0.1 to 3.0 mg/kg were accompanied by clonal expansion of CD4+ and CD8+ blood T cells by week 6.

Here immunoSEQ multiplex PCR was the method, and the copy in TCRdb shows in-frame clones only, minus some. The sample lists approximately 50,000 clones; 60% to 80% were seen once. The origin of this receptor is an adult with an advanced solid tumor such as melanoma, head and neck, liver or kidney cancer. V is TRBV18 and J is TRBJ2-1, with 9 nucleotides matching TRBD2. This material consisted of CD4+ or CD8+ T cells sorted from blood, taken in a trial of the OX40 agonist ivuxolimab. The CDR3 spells CASSLRTSEYNEQFF. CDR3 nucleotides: TGTGCCAGCTCACTCAGGACTAGCGAGTACAATGAGCAGTTCTTC.